The subject of this entry is one TCR beta chain. Both 60 Vbeta primers and 13 Jbeta primers went into the PCR. The data were produced by immunoSEQ multiplex PCR, yet TCRdb's version contains in-frame clones alone and is incomplete. The sample records about 180,000 clones, approximately 85% being singletons. This sample was taken from a study of cytomegalovirus exposure and HLA in healthy donors. Trimming removed 1 base at V and 3 bases at J, with 13 bases between. The V gene's germline CDR1 is LNHDA and CDR2 SQIVND (reference sequence). CDR3 length: 15 residues. The receptor was isolated from a girl aged 10-17 years in good health and CMV-seropositive. Sequencing input: PBMCs. The V gene is TRBV19, the J gene TRBJ2-7; D unclear. CDR3 residues: CASSIAPIGHYEQYF. The CDR3 nucleotides read TGTGCCAGTAGTATAGCCCCGATTGGCCACTACGAGCAGTACTTC.